A single sample gave rise to the 3 T cell receptor beta chains below, sequenced in a study of regulatory T cells in long-lasting Graves disease (dated by TCRdb to the early 2020s). Library preparation employed multiplex PCR. The sequencing machine was an Illumina HiSeq 4000. CDR3 regions were amplified by Arm-PCR with iRepertoire HTBI primers to construct TCR beta libraries. In TCRdb, the public reads were trimmed at Q25 with fastp and aligned with MiXCR, with productive beta chains retained. Each CDR3 protein gets just one entry, which takes the most common genes and DNA from the rows behind it. Across this sample there are about 620,000 distinct CDR3 sequences, with around 17% seen only once. The top ten clones comprise around a sixth of the sample. The intended sense of this specimen's time point label: newly diagnosed GD, antithyroid drugs for less than 3 months. For both TCR sequencing and RNA sequencing, RNA was extracted from PBMCs using TRIzol.

These same data were also listed under a study on T cells in Graves' hyperthyroidism and ophthalmopathy.

The source material was peripheral blood mononuclear cells (PBMCs), sampled at new diagnosis, from a patient treated with antithyroid drugs. These TCRs come from a woman aged 30 to 39 with Graves disease. Donor details come from another sample of the same person, matched by shared clones.

V is TRBV10-3 and J is TRBJ2-1; D is unresolved. From germline, CDR1 is ENHRY and CDR2 SYGVKD. Trimming removed 8 bases from V and 4 bases from J, with 12 bases in between. The CDR3 is 13 residues long. In DNA form, the CDR3 reads TGTGCCATCTGGGTAGCCGAATACAATGAGCAGTTCTTC. Protein sequence: CAIWVAEYNEQFF.

This clonotype was counted many times. The V and J genes are TRBV5-1 and TRBJ2-7; 9 bases agree with TRBD2. J was trimmed by 2 bases and V by 4 bases; bases with no gene match: 7. This CDR3 comprises 15 residues. In germline, CDR1 is SGHRS, CDR2 YFSETQ. DNA for the CDR3: TGCGCCAGCAGCCCGCAGACTAGCGGAACCTACGAGCAGTACTTC. This gives the protein CASSPQTSGTYEQYF.

V and J are TRBV5-1 and TRBJ1-4; D might be TRBD1 (6 bases). The CDR3 runs to 14 residues. Germline CDR1 is SGHRS and CDR2 is YFSETQ. V lost 3 bases and J lost 3, with 9 bases in between. The CDR3 coding sequence is TGCGCCAGCAGCTGGGGGGCCCCTAATGAAAAACTGTTTTTT. Its protein is CASSWGAPNEKLFF.